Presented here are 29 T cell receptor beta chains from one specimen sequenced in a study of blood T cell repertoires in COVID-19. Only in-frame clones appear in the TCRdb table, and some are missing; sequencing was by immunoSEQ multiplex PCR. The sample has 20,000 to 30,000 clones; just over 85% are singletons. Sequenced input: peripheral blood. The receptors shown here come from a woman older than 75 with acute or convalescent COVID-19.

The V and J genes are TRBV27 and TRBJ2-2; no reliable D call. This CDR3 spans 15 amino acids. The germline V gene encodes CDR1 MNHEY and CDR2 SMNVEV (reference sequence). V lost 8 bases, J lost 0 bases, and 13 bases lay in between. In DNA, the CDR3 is TGTGCCAGCCCTGAAGCGTTTCCGAACACCGGGGAGCTGTTTTTT. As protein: CASPEAFPNTGELFF.

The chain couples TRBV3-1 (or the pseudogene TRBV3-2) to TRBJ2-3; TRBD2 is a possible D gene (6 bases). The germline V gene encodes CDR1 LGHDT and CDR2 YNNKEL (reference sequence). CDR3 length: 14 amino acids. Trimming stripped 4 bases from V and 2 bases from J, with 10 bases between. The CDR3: CASSRGGNTDTQYF. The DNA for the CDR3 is TGTGCCAGCAGCCGGGGCGGGAACACAGATACGCAGTATTTT.

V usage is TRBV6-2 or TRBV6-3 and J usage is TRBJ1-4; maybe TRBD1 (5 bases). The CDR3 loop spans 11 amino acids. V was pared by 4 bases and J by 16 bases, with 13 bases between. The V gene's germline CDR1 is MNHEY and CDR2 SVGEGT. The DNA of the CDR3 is TGTGCCAGCAGTTCCGGGACGGGAGCGTTTTTT. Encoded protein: CASSSGTGAFF.

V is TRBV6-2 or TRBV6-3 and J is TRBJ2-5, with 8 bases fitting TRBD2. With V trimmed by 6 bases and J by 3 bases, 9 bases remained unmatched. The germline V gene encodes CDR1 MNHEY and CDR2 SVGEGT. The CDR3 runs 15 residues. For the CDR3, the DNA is TGTGCCAGCAGCCTATACGGGGGGGGCGAAGAGACCCAGTACTTC. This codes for CASSLYGGGEETQYF.

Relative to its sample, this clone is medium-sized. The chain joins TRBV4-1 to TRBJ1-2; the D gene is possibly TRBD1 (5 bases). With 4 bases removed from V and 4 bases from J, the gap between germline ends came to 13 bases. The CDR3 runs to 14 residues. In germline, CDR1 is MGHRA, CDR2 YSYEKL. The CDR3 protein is CASSLNTGTYGYTF. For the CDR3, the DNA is TGCGCCAGCAGCCTGAATACAGGTACCTATGGCTACACCTTC.

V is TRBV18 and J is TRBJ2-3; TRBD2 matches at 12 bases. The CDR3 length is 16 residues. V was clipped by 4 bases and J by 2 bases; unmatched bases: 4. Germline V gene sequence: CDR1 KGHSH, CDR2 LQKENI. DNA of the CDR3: TGTGCCAGCTCACTCAGGACTAGCGGGAACACAGATACGCAGTATTTT. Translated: CASSLRTSGNTDTQYF.

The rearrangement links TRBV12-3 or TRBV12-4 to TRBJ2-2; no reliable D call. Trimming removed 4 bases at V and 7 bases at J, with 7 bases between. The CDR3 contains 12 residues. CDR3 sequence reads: CASSYVNGELFF. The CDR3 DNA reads TGTGCCAGCAGTTATGTCAACGGGGAGCTGTTTTTT.

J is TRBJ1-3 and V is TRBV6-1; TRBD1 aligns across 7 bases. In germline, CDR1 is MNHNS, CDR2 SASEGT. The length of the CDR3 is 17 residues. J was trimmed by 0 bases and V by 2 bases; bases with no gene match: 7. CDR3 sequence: CASSEYDRAYSGNTIYF. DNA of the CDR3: TGTGCCAGCAGTGAATACGACAGGGCATACTCTGGAAACACCATATATTTT.

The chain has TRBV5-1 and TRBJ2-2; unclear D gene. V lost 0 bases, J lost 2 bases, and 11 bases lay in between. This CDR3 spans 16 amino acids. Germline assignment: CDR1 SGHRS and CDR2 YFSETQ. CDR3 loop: CASSLAAGSNTGELFF. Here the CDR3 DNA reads TGCGCCAGCAGCTTGGCGGCAGGCTCAAACACCGGGGAGCTGTTTTTT.

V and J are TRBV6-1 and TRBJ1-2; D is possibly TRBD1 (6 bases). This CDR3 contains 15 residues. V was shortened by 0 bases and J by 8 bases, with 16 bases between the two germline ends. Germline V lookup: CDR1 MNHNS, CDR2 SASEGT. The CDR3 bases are TGTGCCAGCAGTGAAGCGTGGGGAGGGGGATGGGGCTACACCTTC. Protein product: CASSEAWGGGWGYTF.

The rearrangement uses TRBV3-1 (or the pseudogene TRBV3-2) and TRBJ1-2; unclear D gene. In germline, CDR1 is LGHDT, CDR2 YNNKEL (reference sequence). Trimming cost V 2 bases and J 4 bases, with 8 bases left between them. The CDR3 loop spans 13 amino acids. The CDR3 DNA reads TGTGCCAGCAGCCAACTGGGCCTCTATGGCTACACCTTC. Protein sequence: CASSQLGLYGYTF.

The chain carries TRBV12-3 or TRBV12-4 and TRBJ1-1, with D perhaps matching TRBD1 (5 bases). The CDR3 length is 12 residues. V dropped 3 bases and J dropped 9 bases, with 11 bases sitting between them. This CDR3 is CASSFITGQAFF. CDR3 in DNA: TGTGCCAGCAGTTTTATTACAGGTCAAGCTTTCTTT.

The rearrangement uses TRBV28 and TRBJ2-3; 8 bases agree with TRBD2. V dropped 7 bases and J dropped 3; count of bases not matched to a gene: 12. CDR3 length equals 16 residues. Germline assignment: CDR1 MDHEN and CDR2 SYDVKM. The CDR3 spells CASTPGGTRGTDTQYF. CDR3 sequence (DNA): TGTGCCAGCACCCCGGGGGGGACTAGGGGTACAGATACGCAGTATTTT.

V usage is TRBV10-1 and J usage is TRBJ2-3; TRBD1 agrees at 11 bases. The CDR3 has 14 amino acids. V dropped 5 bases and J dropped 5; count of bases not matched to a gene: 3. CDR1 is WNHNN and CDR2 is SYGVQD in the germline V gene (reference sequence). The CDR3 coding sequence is TGCGCCAGCAGTTCGGACAGGGGGCAAGATACGCAGTATTTT. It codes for CASSSDRGQDTQYF.

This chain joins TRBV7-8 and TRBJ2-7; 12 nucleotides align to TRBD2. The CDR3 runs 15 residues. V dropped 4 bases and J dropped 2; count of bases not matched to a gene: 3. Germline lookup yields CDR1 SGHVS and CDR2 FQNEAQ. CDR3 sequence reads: CASSSGLAGPYEQYF. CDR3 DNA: TGTGCCAGCAGCTCGGGACTAGCGGGCCCCTACGAGCAGTACTTC.

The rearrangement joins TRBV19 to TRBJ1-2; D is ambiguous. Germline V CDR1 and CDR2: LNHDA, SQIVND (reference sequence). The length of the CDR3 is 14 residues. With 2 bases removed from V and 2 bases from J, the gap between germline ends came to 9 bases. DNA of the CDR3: TGTGCCAGTAGTATACCAGGCGGGAACTATGGCTACACCTTC. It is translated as CASSIPGGNYGYTF.

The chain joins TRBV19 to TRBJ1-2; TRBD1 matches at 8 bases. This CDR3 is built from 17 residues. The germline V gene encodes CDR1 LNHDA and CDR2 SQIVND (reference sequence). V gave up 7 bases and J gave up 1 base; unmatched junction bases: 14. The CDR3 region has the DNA TGTGCCAGTACCCTAAAGCTTGGGACAGGCTTTAACTATGGCTACACCTTC. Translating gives CASTLKLGTGFNYGYTF.

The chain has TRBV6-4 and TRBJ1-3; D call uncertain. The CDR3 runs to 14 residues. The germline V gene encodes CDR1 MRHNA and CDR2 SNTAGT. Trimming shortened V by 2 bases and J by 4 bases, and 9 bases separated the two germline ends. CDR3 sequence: CASSDRSNGNTIYF. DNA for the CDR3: TGTGCCAGCAGTGACAGGAGTAACGGAAACACCATATATTTT.

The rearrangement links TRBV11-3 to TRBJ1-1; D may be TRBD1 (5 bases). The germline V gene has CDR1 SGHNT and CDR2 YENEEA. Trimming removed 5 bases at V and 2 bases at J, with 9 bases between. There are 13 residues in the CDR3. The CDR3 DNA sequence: TGTGCCAGCAGCCCAGGGCCTAACACTGAAGCTTTCTTT. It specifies CASSPGPNTEAFF.

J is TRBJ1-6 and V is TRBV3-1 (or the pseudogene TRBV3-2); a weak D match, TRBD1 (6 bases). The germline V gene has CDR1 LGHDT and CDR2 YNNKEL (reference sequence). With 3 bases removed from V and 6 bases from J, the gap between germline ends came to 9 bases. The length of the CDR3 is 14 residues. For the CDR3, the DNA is TGTGCCAGCAGCCAGGGACACGGTAATTCACCCCTCCACTTT. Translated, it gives CASSQGHGNSPLHF.

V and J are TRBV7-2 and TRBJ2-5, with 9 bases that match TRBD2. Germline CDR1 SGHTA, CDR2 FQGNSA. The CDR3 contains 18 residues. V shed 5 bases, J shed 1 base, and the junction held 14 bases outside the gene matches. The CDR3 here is CASSSAPVVAGVQETQYF. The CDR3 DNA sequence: TGTGCCAGCAGCAGCGCCCCTGTAGTAGCGGGGGTCCAAGAGACCCAGTACTTC.

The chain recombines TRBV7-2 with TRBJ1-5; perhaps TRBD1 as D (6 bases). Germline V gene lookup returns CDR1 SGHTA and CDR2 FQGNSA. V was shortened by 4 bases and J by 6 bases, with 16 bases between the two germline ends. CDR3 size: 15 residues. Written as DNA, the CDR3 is TGTGCCAGCAGCTCCTTAACAGGGAACGGTCAGCCCCAGCATTTT. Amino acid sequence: CASSSLTGNGQPQHF.

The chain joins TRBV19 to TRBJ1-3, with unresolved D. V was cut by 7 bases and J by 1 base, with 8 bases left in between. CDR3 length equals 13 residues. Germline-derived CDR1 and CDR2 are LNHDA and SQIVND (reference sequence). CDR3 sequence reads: CASKSGSGNTIYF. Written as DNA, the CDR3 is TGTGCCAGTAAATCGGGATCTGGAAACACCATATATTTT. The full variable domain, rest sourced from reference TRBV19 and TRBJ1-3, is DGGITQSPKYLFRKEGQNVTLSCEQNLNHDAMYWYRQDPGQGLRLIYYSQIVNDFQKGDIAEGYSVSREKKESFPLTVTSAQKNPTAFYLCASKSGSGNTIYFGEGSWLTVV.

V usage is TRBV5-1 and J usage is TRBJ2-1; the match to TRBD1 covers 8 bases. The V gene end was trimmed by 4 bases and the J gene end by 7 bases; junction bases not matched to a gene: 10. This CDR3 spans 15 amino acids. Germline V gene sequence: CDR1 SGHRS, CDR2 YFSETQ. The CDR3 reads CASSEGQGRWNEQFF. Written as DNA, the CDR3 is TGCGCCAGCAGCGAAGGACAGGGACGATGGAATGAGCAGTTCTTC.

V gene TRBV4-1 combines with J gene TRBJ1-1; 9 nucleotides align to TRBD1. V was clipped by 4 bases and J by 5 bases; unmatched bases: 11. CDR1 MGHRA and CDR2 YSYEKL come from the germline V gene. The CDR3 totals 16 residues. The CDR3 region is CASSPTGGLLLTEAFF. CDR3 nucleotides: TGCGCCAGCAGCCCTACAGGGGGCCTTCTGCTGACTGAAGCTTTCTTT.

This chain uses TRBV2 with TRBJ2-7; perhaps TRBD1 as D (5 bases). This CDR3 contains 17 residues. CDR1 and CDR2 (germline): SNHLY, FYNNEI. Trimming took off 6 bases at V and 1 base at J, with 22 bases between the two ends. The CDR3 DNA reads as TGTGCCAGCAGAAGGTTGGGGCAGTACCAAGTATCCTACGAGCAGTACTTC. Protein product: CASRRLGQYQVSYEQYF.

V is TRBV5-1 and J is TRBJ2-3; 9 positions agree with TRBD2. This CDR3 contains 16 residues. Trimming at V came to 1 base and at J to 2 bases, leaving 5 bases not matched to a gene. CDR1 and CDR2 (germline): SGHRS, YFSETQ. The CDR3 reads CASSLTAGGPTDTQYF. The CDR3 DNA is TGCGCCAGCAGCTTGACGGCGGGAGGGCCCACAGATACGCAGTATTTT.

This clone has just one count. Here the CDR3 DNA reads TGTGCCAGCAGTTACTCGGGCCGGGGCTCTGGAAACACCATATATTTT. Protein: CASSYSGRGSGNTIYF. The chain employs TRBV6-6 and TRBJ1-3; no definite D call. In germline, CDR1 is MNHNY, CDR2 SVGAGI (reference sequence). The CDR3 consists of 16 residues. Trimming shortened V by 0 bases and J by 0 bases, and 9 bases separated the two germline ends.

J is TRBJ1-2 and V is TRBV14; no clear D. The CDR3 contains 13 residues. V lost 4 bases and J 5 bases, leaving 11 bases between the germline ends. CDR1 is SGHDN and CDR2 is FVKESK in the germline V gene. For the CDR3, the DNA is TGTGCCAGCAGCCGCACAGACCAGTATGGCTACACCTTC. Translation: CASSRTDQYGYTF. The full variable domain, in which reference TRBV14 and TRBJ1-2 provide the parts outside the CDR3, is EAGVTQFPSHSVIEKGQTVTLRCDPISGHDNLYWYRRVMGKEIKFLLHFVKESKQDESGMPNNRFLAERTGGTYSTLKVQPAELEDSGVYFCASSRTDQYGYTFGSGTRLTVV.